The rows below give T cell receptor beta chains drawn from one sample of a study of blood T cell repertoires in COVID-19. Sequenced by immunoSEQ multiplex PCR; TCRdb stores in-frame clones only, minus some. The data show some 150,000 clones, about 86% seen once. Sequenced input: peripheral blood. The receptors come from a woman in her sixties or seventies with acute or convalescent COVID-19. Both conserved end residues are part of each CDR3. The order of the fields is J gene, V gene, CDR3 protein.

j_gene: TRBJ2-1; v_gene: TRBV21-1; CDR3aa: CASSKDLGGVITYNEQFF
j_gene: TRBJ1-2; v_gene: TRBV4-3; CDR3aa: CASSQAQGQDYGYTF
j_gene: TRBJ2-3; v_gene: TRBV5-1; CDR3aa: CASRADRDTQYF
j_gene: TRBJ2-5; v_gene: TRBV5-1; CDR3aa: CASSLAGLEETQYF
j_gene: TRBJ1-3; v_gene: TRBV10-3; CDR3aa: CAIMRGNTIYF
j_gene: TRBJ1-5; v_gene: TRBV7-8; CDR3aa: CASSSVNSNQPQHF
j_gene: TRBJ1-2; v_gene: TRBV9; CDR3aa: CASSVSQGGYTF
j_gene: TRBJ2-7; v_gene: TRBV29-1; CDR3aa: CSVENPGGSYEQYF
j_gene: TRBJ1-1; v_gene: TRBV6-5; CDR3aa: CASSYSSRDTEAFF
j_gene: TRBJ1-5; v_gene: TRBV6-5; CDR3aa: CASTNRDYSNQPQHF
j_gene: TRBJ2-3; v_gene: TRBV9; CDR3aa: CASSRGRSTDTQYF
j_gene: TRBJ2-7; v_gene: TRBV24-1; CDR3aa: CATSEGTGSYEQYF
j_gene: TRBJ1-5; v_gene: TRBV7-2; CDR3aa: CASSSLGGGNQPQHF
j_gene: TRBJ2-6; v_gene: TRBV24-1; CDR3aa: CATSPGADGANVLTF
j_gene: TRBJ1-1; v_gene: TRBV11-3; CDR3aa: CASREGTEAFF
j_gene: TRBJ2-7; v_gene: TRBV6-2/TRBV6-3; CDR3aa: CASSYLPGQGSYEQYF
j_gene: TRBJ1-3; v_gene: TRBV9; CDR3aa: CASRGSGNTIYF
j_gene: TRBJ2-1; v_gene: TRBV7-2; CDR3aa: CASSSSDAGSNEQFF
j_gene: TRBJ2-7; v_gene: TRBV9; CDR3aa: CASSVGTIGYEQYF
j_gene: TRBJ1-5; v_gene: TRBV30; CDR3aa: CAWSGGVLSNQPQHF
j_gene: TRBJ1-4; v_gene: TRBV15; CDR3aa: CATSRAGTGSSEKLFF
j_gene: TRBJ2-3; v_gene: TRBV7-8; CDR3aa: CASSLGAGGPDTQYF
j_gene: TRBJ2-6; v_gene: TRBV4-3; CDR3aa: CASSPPGLGGRESGANVLTF
j_gene: TRBJ2-1; v_gene: TRBV10-2; CDR3aa: CASKRGTSYNEQFF
j_gene: TRBJ2-3; v_gene: TRBV6-2/TRBV6-3; CDR3aa: CASSYSGGLAQYF
j_gene: TRBJ1-6; v_gene: TRBV2; CDR3aa: CASRRDRSPLHF
j_gene: TRBJ2-3; v_gene: TRBV3-1/TRBV3-2; CDR3aa: CASSPIAGVTDTQYF
j_gene: TRBJ2-7; v_gene: TRBV9; CDR3aa: CASSVEKNAGRGCYEYEQYF
j_gene: TRBJ1-6; v_gene: TRBV11-2; CDR3aa: CASSLDRGDSPLHF
j_gene: TRBJ2-7; v_gene: TRBV18; CDR3aa: CASSSGTAPYEQYF
j_gene: TRBJ1-5; v_gene: TRBV28; CDR3aa: CASSSPGGQPQHF
j_gene: TRBJ2-3; v_gene: TRBV7-9; CDR3aa: CASSLGGTDTQYF
j_gene: TRBJ1-2; v_gene: TRBV19; CDR3aa: CASTAPGQAYGYTF
j_gene: TRBJ2-5; v_gene: TRBV11-3; CDR3aa: CASSTGQGAFQETQYF
j_gene: TRBJ1-1; v_gene: TRBV10-3; CDR3aa: CAISNPDRPDTEAFF
j_gene: TRBJ1-5; v_gene: TRBV5-1; CDR3aa: CASSAGLGQPQHF
j_gene: TRBJ2-5; v_gene: TRBV29-1; CDR3aa: CSVRPGETQYF
j_gene: TRBJ2-7; v_gene: TRBV9; CDR3aa: CASSVGLSGGVNEQYF
j_gene: TRBJ2-3; v_gene: TRBV7-9; CDR3aa: CASSLAGQGADTQYF
j_gene: TRBJ1-2; v_gene: TRBV19; CDR3aa: CASSIEPGGIYGYTF
j_gene: TRBJ2-2; v_gene: TRBV27; CDR3aa: CASSLLDRANTGELFF
j_gene: TRBJ1-1; v_gene: TRBV10-3; CDR3aa: CAISTGQGNTEAFF
j_gene: TRBJ1-2; v_gene: TRBV7-2; CDR3aa: CASSSPKGARYGYTF
j_gene: TRBJ1-2; v_gene: TRBV9; CDR3aa: CASSAGTPNYGYTF